The 2 T cell receptor beta chains presented below share a single source sample, sequenced in a study of cytomegalovirus exposure and HLA in healthy donors. 13 Jbeta primers and 60 Vbeta primers were used for the PCR. The data were produced by immunoSEQ multiplex PCR, yet TCRdb's version contains in-frame clones alone and is incomplete. The profile shows 130,000 to 150,000 clones, less than 80% of them singletons. Material for sequencing was PBMCs. These receptors were collected from a woman aged 50 to 60 in good health and CMV-seropositive.

V usage is TRBV5-8 and J usage is TRBJ2-5, with 7 bases that match TRBD1. V dropped 3 bases and J dropped 4; count of bases not matched to a gene: 6. Looked up from germline, CDR1 is SGHTS and CDR2 is YDEGEE. This CDR3 comprises 14 residues. CDR3 in DNA: TGTGCCAGCAGCTCCGAACAGGGGCCAGAGACCCAGTACTTC. Its translation is CASSSEQGPETQYF.

The rearrangement links TRBV2 to TRBJ1-5, with 7 bases aligning to TRBD1. The trim removed 8 bases at V and 4 bases at J, leaving 11 bases unmatched. This CDR3 is built from 15 residues. Per germline, CDR1 SNHLY and CDR2 FYNNEI. CDR3 amino acids: CASDIGGQRNQPQHF. The CDR3 coding sequence is TGTGCCAGCGATATAGGGGGACAGAGGAATCAGCCCCAGCATTTT.